The T cell receptor (beta chain) under discussion was sequenced for a study of graft-versus-host responses after intestinal transplantation. Study-wide background: Every transplant recipient was induced with anti-thymocyte globulin, then maintained on tacrolimus and steroids for around 3 years. General study findings and limits: GvH clones were identified in recipient marrow, with some first appearing in ileum or blood. High graft-versus-host to host-versus-graft clonal ratios were found in allografts of patients who had graft-donor T cell macrochimerism.

TCRdb's table, derived via immunoSEQ multiplex PCR, lists solely in-frame clones and lacks some. This sample has about 59,000 clones, with around 93% found just once. Trimming left V 6 bases short and J 7 bases short, with 19 bases between. Germline V lookup: CDR1 MNHEY, CDR2 SMNVEV (reference sequence). CDR3 size: 16 residues. Turning to this clone: The target antigen is unknown.

The rearrangement joins TRBV27 to TRBJ1-6; D might be TRBD1 (5 bases). The TCR was taken from a human donor who was the organ donor for an intestinal transplant. The material was unstimulated CD4+ T cells sorted from spleen or lymph node cells, obtained before transplant. The CDR3 region has the DNA TGTGCCAGCAGCCGACGCCCCGGGGCACAGAATTCACCCCTCCACTTT. Protein product: CASSRRPGAQNSPLHF.